Below are 17 T cell receptor beta chains sequenced from a single sample in a study of vaccination and CD4 T cells after COVID-19. The sample's treatment: approximately nine-day PBMC culture with coronavirus spike peptide pools or control peptides (ViraFEST assay). These receptors' targets are unknown. Cultured CD4+ T cell DNA was sequenced using the Oncomine TCR Beta short-read assay. TCRdb re-derived calls from the PCR reads in MiXCR, one entry per CDR3 protein. The data hold about 15,000 distinct CDR3 sequences, with roughly 45% observed a single time. The sample in question was CD4+ T cells from blood, cultured in vitro, obtained before SARS-CoV-2 vaccination. Receptors originate from a human donor who had recovered from COVID-19.

The V call is TRBV27, the J call TRBJ2-4; D ambiguous. V was shortened by 5 bases and J by 1 base, with 18 bases between the two germline ends. CDR1 and CDR2 from the germline V gene are MNHEY and SMNVEV (reference sequence). The CDR3 sequence is 17 residues long. Written as DNA, the CDR3 is TGTGCCAGCAGTCCTCGGCAGGTGGCCGGGGCCAAAAACATTCAGTACTTC. The encoded protein is CASSPRQVAGAKNIQYF.

J is TRBJ2-7 and V is TRBV11-3, with TRBD2 matching over 11 bases. After removal of 5 bases from V and 2 bases from J, the junction contained 5 bases not matched to a gene. Germline V gene lookup returns CDR1 SGHNT and CDR2 YENEEA. This CDR3 spans 15 amino acids. The CDR3 is CASSTGTSGTYEQYF. The DNA for the CDR3 is TGTGCCAGCAGCACCGGGACTAGCGGAACCTACGAGCAGTACTTC. The whole variable domain, filled in from reference TRBV11-3 and TRBJ2-7, reads EAGVVQSPRYKIIEKKQPVAFWCNPISGHNTLYWYLQNLGQGPELLIRYENEEAVDDSQLPKDRFSAERLKGVDSTLKIQPAELGDSAVYLCASSTGTSGTYEQYFGPGTRLTVT.

This chain joins TRBV7-8 and TRBJ2-7; weak D call: TRBD2 (6 bases). Looked up from germline, CDR1 is SGHVS and CDR2 is FQNEAQ. CDR3 length: 14 residues. V shed 2 bases and J shed 2 bases, with 10 bases lying between them. The CDR3 loop reads CASSLTSSTYEQYF. CDR3 DNA sequence: TGTGCCAGCAGCTTAACTAGCAGTACCTACGAGCAGTACTTC.

The genes are TRBV24-1 and TRBJ2-2; 7 bases agree with TRBD1. Germline CDR1 and CDR2: KGHDR and SFDVKD. The V gene end was trimmed by 5 bases and the J gene end by 5 bases; junction bases not matched to a gene: 4. This CDR3 comprises 14 residues. CDR3 nucleotide sequence: TGTGCCACCAGTGCGACAGGGCTTACCGGGGAGCTGTTTTTT. This gives the protein CATSATGLTGELFF.

CDR3 amino acids: CASSPRGSFSATEAFF. The CDR3 nucleotides read TGTGCCAGCAGCCCCCGAGGCTCCTTCAGTGCCACTGAAGCTTTCTTT. The chain couples TRBV11-1 to TRBJ1-1; D gene unclear. With 5 bases removed from V and 4 bases from J, the gap between germline ends came to 20 bases. Germline V gene lookup returns CDR1 SGHAT and CDR2 FQDESV (reference sequence). CDR3 size: 16 residues. Full variable domain (outside the CDR3, taken from reference TRBV11-1 and TRBJ1-1): EAEVAQSPRYKITEKSQAVAFWCDPISGHATLYWYRQILGQGPELLVQFQDESVVDDSQLPKDRFSAERLKGVDSTLKIQPAELGDSAMYLCASSPRGSFSATEAFFGQGTRLTVV.

V usage is TRBV28 and J usage is TRBJ2-7; tentative D call: TRBD1 (5 bases). Germline CDR1 and CDR2: MDHEN and SYDVKM. The V end was cut by 6 bases, the J end by 8 bases, with 14 bases between. This CDR3 has 12 amino acids. The CDR3 DNA sequence: TGTGCCAGCAGAACTACACGACAGCAGCAGTACTTC. Protein: CASRTTRQQQYF.

The table lists this clonotype with a few counts. The chain recombines TRBV15 with TRBJ1-1, with D perhaps matching TRBD1 (5 bases). Germline CDR1 is LNHNV and CDR2 is YYDKDF (reference sequence). Trimming took 3 bases from V and 8 from J, leaving 19 bases between them. CDR3 length: 15 residues. CDR3: CATSRARGLSREAFF. As DNA, the CDR3 is TGTGCCACCAGCAGGGCGAGGGGTTTAAGTAGAGAAGCTTTCTTT. Full variable domain (outside the CDR3, taken from reference TRBV15 and TRBJ1-1): DAMVIQNPRYQVTQFGKPVTLSCSQTLNHNVMYWYQQKSSQAPKLLFHYYDKDFNNEADTPDNFQSRRPNTSFCFLDIRSPGLGDTAMYLCATSRARGLSREAFFGQGTRLTVV.

This clonotype was seen more than once but under ten times. The V and J genes are TRBV20-1 and TRBJ2-5; TRBD2 matches 12 bases. J gave up 1 base and V 3 bases, and 9 bases lay outside the gene matches. CDR1 is DFQATT and CDR2 is SNEGSKA in the germline V gene (reference sequence). This CDR3 has 17 amino acids. In DNA, the CDR3 is TGCAGTGCTAGTTTTCTAGCGGGAGGGTTAGGCCAAGAGACCCAGTACTTC. It specifies CSASFLAGGLGQETQYF.

This chain uses TRBV5-4 with TRBJ2-1, with 8 bases matching TRBD1. The CDR3 spans 14 residues. Germline CDR1 is SGHNT and CDR2 is YYREEE (reference sequence). The trim removed 5 bases at V and 3 bases at J, leaving 4 bases unmatched. The chain's CDR3 is CASRPGTGYNEQFF. The CDR3 DNA sequence: TGTGCCAGCAGGCCCGGGACAGGCTACAATGAGCAGTTCTTC.

A few counts support this clonotype. The V and J genes are TRBV7-2 and TRBJ1-2; 8 nucleotides match TRBD1. Germline trimming cut 10 bases from V and 4 bases from J; bases unmatched to any gene: 17. Germline V CDR1 and CDR2: SGHTA, FQGNSA. There are 16 residues in the CDR3. CDR3 coding DNA: TGTGCCACCACACGACAGGGGTCACCAGCAGCCTATGGCTACACCTTC. Amino acid sequence: CATTRQGSPAAYGYTF.

The CDR3 region is CASSRGYSPLHF. The CDR3 DNA reads TGTGCCAGCAGTCGCGGCTATTCACCCCTCCACTTT. The chain has TRBV6-2 or TRBV6-3 and TRBJ1-6; D remains ambiguous. Germline CDR1 reads MNHEY; CDR2 reads SVGEGT. Trimming shortened V by 5 bases and J by 8 bases, and 7 bases separated the two germline ends. There are 12 residues in the CDR3.

The sample holds a few counts of this clonotype. CDR3 DNA sequence: TGTGCCAGCAGCTTAGGGCAGTTTACTGGGCAGTTCTTC. This sequence encodes CASSLGQFTGQFF. The V and J genes are TRBV7-6 and TRBJ2-1; D gene unclear. The germline V gene has CDR1 SGHVS and CDR2 FNYEAQ. The length of the CDR3 is 13 residues. V dropped 1 base and J dropped 12 bases, with 13 bases sitting between them.

Of note for this clonotype: The DNA is omitted, as the CDR3 cannot be located on it reliably, and the CDR3 follows TCRdb's listing. The gene calls are TRBV6-1 and TRBJ1-2; no DNA check was done on the table's D call, TRBD1. Germline values: CDR1 MNHNS, CDR2 SASEGT. The CDR3 region is 15 residues in length, termini included. This CDR3 reads CASSEVGTGAGAHTF.

The chain has TRBV19 and TRBJ1-1; TRBD1 is a possible D gene (6 bases). Germline CDR1 and CDR2: LNHDA and SQIVND (reference sequence). The CDR3 extends over 17 amino acids. Trimming took 6 bases from V and 5 from J, leaving 25 bases between them. The CDR3 protein is CASSTQGILVERTEAFF. The CDR3 nucleotides are TGTGCCAGTAGCACTCAGGGGATTTTGGTCGAACGAACTGAAGCTTTCTTT.

This chain joins TRBV29-1 and TRBJ1-2; no reliable D call. The CDR3 is 12 amino acids. V was shortened by 1 base and J by 8 bases, with 11 bases between the two germline ends. Germline-derived CDR1 and CDR2 are SQVTM and ANQGSEA. Here the CDR3 reads CSVEVKTSGYTF. CDR3 nucleotides: TGCAGCGTTGAAGTGAAGACGTCCGGCTACACCTTC.

CDR3 nucleotide sequence: TGTGCCAGTAGTAGGGGGACAGTAGTAGCCTCTGAAGCTTTCTTT. Protein: CASSRGTVVASEAFF. V usage is TRBV19 and J usage is TRBJ1-1, with 7 bases identical to TRBD1. Germline lookup yields CDR1 LNHDA and CDR2 SQIVND (reference sequence). V was clipped by 4 bases and J by 6 bases; unmatched bases: 11. CDR3 size: 15 residues.

V usage is TRBV30 and J usage is TRBJ1-1, with 8 bases fitting TRBD1. In germline, CDR1 is GTSNPN, CDR2 SVGIG (reference sequence). The V and J ends lost 5 bases and 5 bases, in that order; junction bases with no gene match: 7. The CDR3 sequence is 13 residues long. CDR3 loop: CAWSTGAGTEAFF. In DNA, the CDR3 is TGTGCCTGGTCGACAGGGGCAGGGACTGAAGCTTTCTTT.